Detailed here is one T cell receptor (beta chain). Its target is unknown. Breast cancer patients provided tissue from their axillary draining lymph nodes. These data are taken from a study of breast tumors, draining lymph nodes, adjacent tissues. Germline CDR1 and CDR2: MNHEY and SMNVEV (reference sequence). CDR3 length: 16 amino acids. Trimming cost V 6 bases and J 0 bases; bases outside gene matches: 2. Study-wide findings and caveats: Tumor repertoires ranked between lymph nodes and nontumor tissue in diversity, with V and J gene preferences. Luminal-like breast cancer showed significantly greater tumor-nontumor repertoire similarity than basal-like breast cancer did. The lymph node origin of tumor T cells was framed as consistent with a hypothesis, not demonstrated. Findings are consistent with lymph node origin and intratumoral expansion of most tumor T cells.

MiXCR, applied by TCRdb to the multiplex PCR reads, yields one record per CDR3 protein. The sample has under 350,000 distinct CDR3 sequences; about 33% are singletons. The sequence was collected from a female donor with breast cancer. Some clones in this sample may be carry-over from other donors' samples. The material sequenced was axillary lymph node tissue. The chain uses TRBV27 and TRBJ2-1; 13 bases line up with TRBD2. The CDR3 region has the DNA TGTGCCAGCAGACTAGCGGGAGGGAGCTCCTACAATGAGCAGTTCTTC. Translating gives CASRLAGGSSYNEQFF.